This TCR beta chain was sequenced for a study of blood T cell repertoires in COVID-19. Across the whole study: Italy, Spain and the United States were the sources of the convalescent and acute COVID-19 samples. From T cells, B-cell-depleted T cells, or PBMCs came the material, which was cDNA or gDNA.

This CDR3 comprises 15 residues. V was cut by 5 bases and J by 3 bases, with 14 bases left in between. Germline V gene sequence: CDR1 LNHDA, CDR2 SQIVND (reference sequence). Original methodology: Amplification from reference gene primers served as the basis for estimated nucleated cell counts. Libraries were prepared by immunoSEQ multiplex PCR; TCRdb keeps only in-frame clonotypes and omits some of them. V, J and clone size are taken as reported in that table, and D and trimming were inferred from the DNA itself. The sample carries 32,000 or so clones, around 87% recorded once. The sequencing input was peripheral blood. The clonotype comes from a man aged 70 or older with acute or convalescent COVID-19. The rearrangement joins TRBV19 to TRBJ2-4, with a possible D match to TRBD1 (6 bases). The CDR3 nucleotides are TGTGCCAGTAGTTTGGGGGCCGACGGCAAAAACATTCAGTACTTC. Translated: CASSLGADGKNIQYF. The full variable domain, in which reference TRBV19 and TRBJ2-4 provide the parts outside the CDR3, is DGGITQSPKYLFRKEGQNVTLSCEQNLNHDAMYWYRQDPGQGLRLIYYSQIVNDFQKGDIAEGYSVSREKKESFPLTVTSAQKNPTAFYLCASSLGADGKNIQYFGAGTRLSVL.